The 21 T cell receptor beta chains reported below all come from one sample, sequenced in a study of OX40 agonist ivuxolimab in advanced cancers. TCRdb keeps only in-frame clones here, not all; method: immunoSEQ multiplex PCR. The table has around 79,000 clones, roughly 91% seen once. This sample comprised CD4+ or CD8+ T cells sorted from blood, obtained in a trial of the OX40 agonist ivuxolimab. These receptor sequences come from an adult with an advanced solid tumor such as melanoma, head and neck, liver or kidney cancer.

This CDR3 is CASSSQVPYEQYF. CDR3 nucleotide sequence: TGTGCCAGCAGCTCACAGGTGCCCTACGAGCAGTACTTC. This rearrangement joins TRBV7-2 to TRBJ2-7, with D tentatively TRBD1 (5 bases). Trimming cost V 4 bases and J 2 bases, with 9 bases left between them. Germline loops: CDR1 SGHTA, CDR2 FQGNSA. The CDR3 length is 13 residues.

A word on this clone: The sample has other DNA sequences that encode this CDR3 too. V gene TRBV28 combines with J gene TRBJ2-7, with a possible D match to TRBD2 (5 bases). Trimming removed 5 bases from V and 1 base from J, with 9 bases in between. Germline V CDR1 and CDR2: MDHEN, SYDVKM. CDR3 length: 13 residues. CDR3 coding DNA: TGTGCCAGCAGTCCGGGAAGTTCCTACGAGCAGTACTTC. Amino acid sequence: CASSPGSSYEQYF.

The chain recombines TRBV28 with TRBJ2-3; TRBD2 matches 15 bases. This CDR3 contains 19 residues. Germline CDR1 MDHEN, CDR2 SYDVKM. Losses at the gene ends were 3 bases for V and 1 base for J; bases not matched to a gene: 8. This CDR3 is CASSFLGLAGGPRTDTQYF. CDR3 DNA sequence: TGTGCCAGCAGTTTCCTCGGACTAGCGGGAGGGCCGCGCACAGATACGCAGTATTTT.

Of note for this clone: Additional DNA sequences in this sample encode the identical CDR3. The CDR3 DNA follows: TGTGCCTGGAGCGCACAGGGCTACGAGCAGTACTTC. It yields the protein CAWSAQGYEQYF. The chain employs TRBV30 and TRBJ2-7; TRBD1 is a possible D gene (6 bases). Germline lookup yields CDR1 GTSNPN and CDR2 SVGIG (reference sequence). Trimming removed 3 bases at V and 3 bases at J, with 9 bases between. CDR3 size: 12 residues.

J is TRBJ2-7 and V is TRBV6-1; no firm D call. The germline gives CDR1 MNHNS, CDR2 SASEGT. This CDR3 has 12 residues. The V end was cut by 4 bases, the J end by 3 bases, with 7 bases between. CDR3 coding DNA: TGTGCCAGCAGTGGCCTTGTCTACGAGCAGTACTTC. It codes for CASSGLVYEQYF.

This clone was picked up one time. CDR3 residues: CASRKAGLENNEQFF. The CDR3 DNA reads TGTGCCAGCAGAAAAGCGGGACTCGAAAATAATGAGCAGTTCTTC. The chain employs TRBV28 and TRBJ2-1; 7 bases align to TRBD2. The CDR3 runs to 15 residues. Germline CDR1 is MDHEN and CDR2 is SYDVKM. V lost 6 bases, J lost 7 bases, and 12 bases stayed unmatched.

V usage is TRBV6-5 and J usage is TRBJ2-7; 8 bases line up with TRBD1. This CDR3 has 15 residues. Germline values: CDR1 MNHEY, CDR2 SVGAGI. The V and J ends lost 6 bases and 0 bases, in that order; junction bases with no gene match: 7. The CDR3 region has the DNA TGTGCCAGCAGGAGGGACAGGACGGGCTCCTACGAGCAGTACTTC. Translated, it gives CASRRDRTGSYEQYF.

This clone has a single count. This chain uses TRBV7-9 with TRBJ2-1; a weak D match, TRBD2 (6 bases). Germline V CDR1 and CDR2: SEHNR, FQNEAQ (reference sequence). V dropped 5 bases and J dropped 12 bases, with 23 bases sitting between them. This CDR3 contains 15 residues. Here the CDR3 reads CASSPSPGELFRQFF. CDR3 coding DNA: TGTGCCAGCAGCCCCAGTCCGGGAGAGCTTTTTAGGCAGTTCTTC. Variable domain in full (rest from reference TRBV7-9 and TRBJ2-1): DTGVSQNPRHKITKRGQNVTFRCDPISEHNRLYWYRQTLGQGPEFLTYFQNEAQLEKSRLLSDRFSAERPKGSFSTLEIQRTEQGDSAMYLCASSPSPGELFRQFFGPGTRLTVL.

This clone came up once. This sequence joins TRBV9 and TRBJ2-7; D gene uncertain. Trimming shortened V by 0 bases and J by 5 bases, and 12 bases separated the two germline ends. CDR1 and CDR2 (germline): SGDLS, YYNGEE. The CDR3 is 14 residues long. Here the CDR3 DNA reads TGTGCCAGCAGCGTAGATTCTACTTCTAACGAGCAGTACTTC. Residues: CASSVDSTSNEQYF.

The rearrangement links TRBV5-5 to TRBJ1-2, with TRBD1 as a possible D gene (5 bases). The CDR3 is 14 residues long. The germline V and J ends were trimmed by 4 bases and 1 base, with 11 bases remaining between them. CDR1 SGHKS and CDR2 YYEKEE come from the germline V gene (reference sequence). CDR3 nucleotides: TGTGCCAGCAGCGGCGGGACCGTTAACTATGGCTACACCTTC. Translation gives CASSGGTVNYGYTF.

This clone was detected once. This rearrangement joins TRBV19 to TRBJ1-3; TRBD1 matches 7 bases. Per the germline V gene, CDR1 is LNHDA and CDR2 is SQIVND (reference sequence). This CDR3 comprises 15 residues. V gave up 6 bases and J gave up 0 bases; unmatched junction bases: 5. CDR3 nucleotides: TGTGCCAGTAGAAACAGGGGCCGCTCTGGAAACACCATATATTTT. It specifies CASRNRGRSGNTIYF.

This chain uses TRBV27 with TRBJ1-2; TRBD1 matches at 9 bases. The CDR3 spans 16 residues. J lost 4 bases, V lost 5 bases, and 11 bases had no gene match. In germline, CDR1 is MNHEY, CDR2 SMNVEV (reference sequence). The CDR3: CASSRKGQGFSYGYTF. The CDR3 DNA reads as TGTGCCAGCAGTCGTAAGGGACAGGGTTTCTCCTATGGCTACACCTTC.

This clone was seen only once. The chain couples TRBV19 to TRBJ1-1; D gene unclear. The CDR3 consists of 14 residues. Trimming cost V 6 bases and J 0 bases, with 11 bases left between them. The germline gives CDR1 LNHDA, CDR2 SQIVND (reference sequence). The CDR3 nucleotides read TGTGCCAGTAGCCTCCTGTCCATGAACACTGAAGCTTTCTTT. This encodes CASSLLSMNTEAFF.

This chain uses TRBV5-5 with TRBJ1-4; D may be TRBD1 (6 bases). Germline V gene sequence: CDR1 SGHKS, CDR2 YYEKEE (reference sequence). The V end lost 1 base, the J end lost 5 bases, and 12 bases lay between the germline ends. The CDR3 is made up of 15 amino acids. The CDR3 is CASSLSPGENEKLFF. The CDR3 DNA is TGTGCCAGCAGCTTGTCTCCAGGGGAGAATGAAAAACTGTTTTTT.

This clone was seen more than once but under ten times. The chain joins TRBV9 to TRBJ2-1; a possible D gene is TRBD2 (6 bases). Trimming pared 2 bases from V and 2 bases from J, leaving 11 bases between. The CDR3 consists of 15 residues. Germline CDR1 is SGDLS and CDR2 is YYNGEE. The CDR3 sequence: CASSVAWEAYNEQFF. CDR3 in DNA: TGTGCCAGCAGCGTGGCGTGGGAGGCCTACAATGAGCAGTTCTTC. Drawing the rest from reference TRBV9 and TRBJ2-1, the complete variable domain is DSGVTQTPKHLITATGQRVTLRCSPRSGDLSVYWYQQSLDQGLQFLIQYYNGEERAKGNILERFSAQQFPDLHSELNLSSLELGDSALYFCASSVAWEAYNEQFFGPGTRLTVL.

CDR3 sequence reads: CAISETLGDHEQYF. The CDR3 bases are TGTGCCATCAGTGAGACTCTAGGGGACCACGAGCAGTACTTC. The chain is built from TRBV10-3 and TRBJ2-7, with D perhaps assigned TRBD1 or TRBD2 (5 bases each). With 2 bases removed from V and 5 bases from J, the gap between germline ends came to 13 bases. Per germline, CDR1 ENHRY and CDR2 SYGVKD. The CDR3 sequence is 14 residues long.

CDR3: CASSRTGEDEKLFF. As DNA, the CDR3 is TGTGCCAGCAGTAGAACAGGGGAGGATGAAAAACTGTTTTTT. This chain joins TRBV25-1 and TRBJ1-4, with 7 bases lining up with TRBD1. There are 14 residues in the CDR3. Trimming at V came to 5 bases and at J to 6 bases, leaving 6 bases not matched to a gene. Germline V gene lookup returns CDR1 MGHDK and CDR2 SYGVNS.

The rearrangement joins TRBV29-1 to TRBJ2-3; either TRBD1 or TRBD2 may supply D (7 bases each). Per germline, CDR1 SQVTM and CDR2 ANQGSEA. V was clipped by 8 bases and J by 3 bases, with 21 bases between them. This CDR3 contains 15 residues. The CDR3 here is CSITNQGGSTDTQYF. CDR3 in DNA: TGCAGCATCACCAACCAGGGGGGGAGTACAGATACGCAGTATTTT.

This clone was recorded once. V usage is TRBV18 and J usage is TRBJ2-5; D call uncertain. CDR1 KGHSH and CDR2 LQKENI come from the germline V gene. Trimming removed 4 bases at V and 2 bases at J, with 14 bases between. The CDR3 spans 15 residues. In DNA, the CDR3 is TGTGCCAGCTCACTAACGGACGGAACGCAAGAGACCCAGTACTTC. Protein sequence: CASSLTDGTQETQYF.

The V gene is TRBV10-3, the J gene TRBJ2-1; 14 nucleotides match TRBD2. This CDR3 has 14 residues. V trimming: 5 bases; J trimming: 8 bases; junction bases outside the gene matches: 2. Germline V gene sequence: CDR1 ENHRY, CDR2 SYGVKD. Here the CDR3 DNA reads TGTGCCATCAGTCGACTAGCGGGAGGGGATGAGCAGTTCTTC. Translated: CAISRLAGGDEQFF.

This chain connects TRBV28 to TRBJ2-7, with 9 bases aligning to TRBD2. J gave up 1 base and V 5 bases, and 6 bases lay outside the gene matches. CDR3 size: 15 residues. Germline CDR1 and CDR2: MDHEN and SYDVKM. CDR3 DNA: TGTGCCAGCAGTCTAGCGGGACCACGATCCTACGAGCAGTACTTC. Its protein is CASSLAGPRSYEQYF.